Each of the 5 T cell receptor beta chains below was sequenced from the same sample in a study of OX40 agonist ivuxolimab in advanced cancers. Data came from immunoSEQ multiplex PCR; TCRdb stores just in-frame clones and leaves some out. This sample has about 34,000 clones, with roughly four fifths found just once. This sample comprised CD4+ or CD8+ T cells sorted from blood, obtained in a trial of the OX40 agonist ivuxolimab. The receptor set was obtained from an adult with an advanced solid tumor such as melanoma, head and neck, liver or kidney cancer.

The chain employs TRBV6-5 and TRBJ1-4; unclear D gene. The V end lost 4 bases, the J end lost 4 bases, and 1 base lay between the germline ends. The germline V gene encodes CDR1 MNHEY and CDR2 SVGAGI. The CDR3 runs to 11 residues. Here the CDR3 reads CASSFNEKLFF. Here the CDR3 DNA reads TGTGCCAGCAGTTTTAATGAAAAACTGTTTTTT.

This chain uses TRBV30 with TRBJ2-5, with D tentatively TRBD2 (6 bases). This CDR3 comprises 15 residues. V was cut by 0 bases and J by 2 bases, with 13 bases left in between. CDR1 is GTSNPN, CDR2 SVGIG, per germline (reference sequence). The CDR3 DNA follows: TGTGCCTGGAGTGTACCTAGGGGACTGCAAGAGACCCAGTACTTC. Protein: CAWSVPRGLQETQYF.

The V and J genes are TRBV11-3 and TRBJ2-3; D is unclear. CDR1 is SGHNT, CDR2 YENEEA, per germline. This CDR3 has 15 amino acids. Trimming removed 6 bases from V and 2 bases from J, with 15 bases in between. The CDR3, as DNA: TGTGCCAGCAGTGGACGGAAGGGCTTCACAGATACGCAGTATTTT. Translated: CASSGRKGFTDTQYF. Full variable domain (outside the CDR3, taken from reference TRBV11-3 and TRBJ2-3): EAGVVQSPRYKIIEKKQPVAFWCNPISGHNTLYWYLQNLGQGPELLIRYENEEAVDDSQLPKDRFSAERLKGVDSTLKIQPAELGDSAVYLCASSGRKGFTDTQYFGPGTRLTVL.

On this clone itself: The sample contains more than one DNA sequence encoding this CDR3. The rearrangement links TRBV5-6 to TRBJ2-7; no definite D call. CDR1 is SGHDT and CDR2 is YYEEEE in the germline V gene. The CDR3 contains 13 residues. V was shortened by 4 bases and J by 1 base, with 9 bases between the two germline ends. The CDR3 loop reads CASSPGGSYEQYF. The DNA for the CDR3 is TGTGCCAGCAGCCCGGGCGGATCCTACGAGCAGTACTTC.

The rearrangement joins TRBV5-1 to TRBJ1-6; no clear D. The V end was cut by 4 bases, the J end by 8 bases, with 7 bases between. Germline CDR1 SGHRS, CDR2 YFSETQ. The CDR3 totals 12 residues. In DNA form, the CDR3 reads TGCGCCAGCAGCGCCGGGTATTCACCCCTCCACTTT. Translation gives CASSAGYSPLHF.